This T cell receptor delta chain was retrieved from a study of gamma-delta T cells after stem cell transplantation. About this clone: It is likely a read error: a sequence one base away is far more abundant. The sample contains more than one DNA sequence encoding this CDR3.

TCRdb re-called the RT-PCR reads through CATT. The sample holds a few hundred delta-chain clones, approximately 1.3% seen once. Material for sequencing was gamma-delta T cells. The TCR sequence derives from a human donor. It is not recorded whose cells these are; they may come from a transplant donor.

The CDR3 nucleotides are TGTGCCTTGTCCGACTGGGGGATACGTGCCGATAAACTCATCTTT. Its translation is CALSDWGIRADKLIF. V and J are TRDV3 and TRDJ1; 13 bases map to TRDD3. Germline values: CDR1 TVYSNPD, CDR2 GDNSRS (reference sequence). V gave up 3 bases and J gave up 3 bases; unmatched junction bases: 7. The CDR3 totals 15 residues.